These 7 T cell receptor beta chains share one sample of origin, sequenced in a study of blood T cell repertoires in COVID-19. Some clones are missing from TCRdb's copy, which holds only in-frame ones; the method was immunoSEQ multiplex PCR. The sample holds around 300,000 clones; 88% are singletons and the top ten take 1.5% to 2%. What was sequenced was peripheral blood. The receptors come from a woman aged 30 to 39 with COVID-19, enrolled during active disease.

The J gene is TRBJ1-6, the V gene TRBV5-4; 7 bases line up with TRBD1. The CDR3 runs to 16 residues. The V and J ends lost 2 bases and 5 bases, in that order; junction bases with no gene match: 7. Germline-derived CDR1 and CDR2 are SGHNT and YYREEE (reference sequence). This CDR3 is CASSFGGGNHNSPLHF. CDR3 coding DNA: TGTGCCAGCAGCTTCGGAGGGGGCAACCATAATTCACCCCTCCACTTT.

The chain has TRBV2 and TRBJ2-2, with 8 bases identical to TRBD1. Germline V gene data show CDR1 as SNHLY and CDR2 as FYNNEI. Losses at the gene ends were 6 bases for V and 2 bases for J; bases not matched to a gene: 5. CDR3 length: 15 residues. This chain's CDR3 is CASSRQGYNTGELFF. In DNA form, the CDR3 reads TGTGCCAGCAGCAGACAGGGGTACAACACCGGGGAGCTGTTTTTT.

The chain uses TRBV5-6 and TRBJ2-7; no clear D gene. The CDR3 runs 13 residues. Between the trimmed V and J ends, which lost 0 bases and 3 bases, there was a span of 7 bases. CDR1 SGHDT and CDR2 YYEEEE come from the germline V gene. CDR3: CASSLDSRYEQYF. The CDR3 region has the DNA TGTGCCAGCAGCTTGGACAGCCGCTACGAGCAGTACTTC.

The J gene is TRBJ1-3, the V gene TRBV5-4; D gene uncertain. The V end lost 0 bases, the J end lost 8 bases, and 3 bases lay between the germline ends. The CDR3 consists of 11 residues. In germline, CDR1 is SGHNT, CDR2 YYREEE (reference sequence). CDR3 sequence reads: CASSLADTIYF. In nucleotides, the CDR3 is TGTGCCAGCAGCTTGGCGGACACCATATATTTT.

This chain links TRBV7-9 with TRBJ2-2; D is unresolved. The ends were cut back, 3 bases at V and 0 bases at J, with 14 bases in the middle. The CDR3 runs to 17 residues. CDR1 and CDR2 from the germline V gene are SEHNR and FQNEAQ (reference sequence). The CDR3 DNA is TGTGCCAGCAGCTTTCCGACTGTTACCTCGAACACCGGGGAGCTGTTTTTT. The encoded protein is CASSFPTVTSNTGELFF.

CDR3 in amino acids: CASRTTGGSYNSPLHF. The CDR3 nucleotides are TGTGCCAGTAGGACGACAGGGGGCTCCTATAATTCACCCCTCCACTTT. This chain links TRBV19 with TRBJ1-6; the match to TRBD1 covers 9 bases. Losses at the gene ends were 6 bases for V and 0 bases for J; bases not matched to a gene: 3. Germline assignment: CDR1 LNHDA and CDR2 SQIVND (reference sequence). The CDR3 covers 16 residues.

The chain joins TRBV3-1 (or the pseudogene TRBV3-2) to TRBJ2-1, with D maybe TRBD1 (7 bases). Trimming removed 8 bases at V and 13 bases at J, with 18 bases between. Germline assignment: CDR1 LGHDT and CDR2 YNNKEL (reference sequence). The CDR3 sequence is 12 residues long. The CDR3 here is CASGPFQGGQFF. In DNA, the CDR3 is TGTGCCAGCGGACCCTTTCAGGGGGGCCAGTTCTTC.